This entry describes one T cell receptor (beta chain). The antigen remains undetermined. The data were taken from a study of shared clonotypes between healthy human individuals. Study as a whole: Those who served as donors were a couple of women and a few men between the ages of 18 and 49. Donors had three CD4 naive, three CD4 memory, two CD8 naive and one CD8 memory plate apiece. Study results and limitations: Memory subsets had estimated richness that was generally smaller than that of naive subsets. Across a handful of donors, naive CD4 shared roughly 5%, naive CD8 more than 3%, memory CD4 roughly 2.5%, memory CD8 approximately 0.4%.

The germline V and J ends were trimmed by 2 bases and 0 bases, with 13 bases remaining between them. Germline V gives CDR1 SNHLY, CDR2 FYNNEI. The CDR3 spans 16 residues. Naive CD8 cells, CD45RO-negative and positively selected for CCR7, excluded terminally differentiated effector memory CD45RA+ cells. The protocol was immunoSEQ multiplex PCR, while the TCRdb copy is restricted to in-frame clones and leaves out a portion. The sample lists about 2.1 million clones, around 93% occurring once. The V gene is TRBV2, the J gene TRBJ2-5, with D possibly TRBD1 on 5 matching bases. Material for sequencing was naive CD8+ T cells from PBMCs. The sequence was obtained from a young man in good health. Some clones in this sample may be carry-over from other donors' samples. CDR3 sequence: CASSEITGPYQETQYF. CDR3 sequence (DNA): TGTGCCAGCAGTGAAATAACAGGACCTTACCAAGAGACCCAGTACTTC.